This T cell receptor (beta chain) derives from a study of T cell responses to AZD1222 COVID-19 vaccine. Overall study results and limits: Only after the peak T cell response were repertoires sampled.

CDR3 length: 13 residues. The germline V gene has CDR1 ENHRY and CDR2 SYGVKD. V gave up 10 bases and J gave up 3 bases, with 13 bases separating them. Comments on this clone: Its antigen is as yet unknown.

Here immunoSEQ multiplex PCR was the method, and the copy in TCRdb shows in-frame clones only, minus some. The table includes 140,000 to 150,000 clones, over 90% detected once. The source material was peripheral blood, sampled on day 0 of AZD1222 vaccination. The sequence was obtained from an adult in good health. The chain couples TRBV10-3 to TRBJ2-1, with D maybe TRBD2 (6 bases). The CDR3 DNA sequence: TGTGCCACCCATAGCGGAGACTACAATGAGCAGTTCTTC. Protein: CATHSGDYNEQFF.